A single T cell receptor (beta chain) is shown here with its context. Just one base apart from a much larger clone, this may be a read error. This sample is drawn from a study of regulatory T cells in long-lasting Graves disease. The time point here: persistent/refractory GD, antithyroid drugs over 5 years with positive TRAb. The TCR library was made from RNA that had been extracted from PBMCs in TRIzol. CDR3 length: 13 residues. Germline assignment: CDR1 ENHRY and CDR2 SYGVKD. Both iRepertoire HTBI primers and Arm-PCR of CDR3 regions were used to build the TCR beta libraries. TCRdb re-called the multiplex PCR reads through MiXCR, storing one row per CDR3 protein. The sample shows 430,000 or so distinct CDR3 sequences, roughly 23% of them seen only once.

This sample comprised peripheral blood mononuclear cells (PBMCs), obtained when the disease was refractory, from a patient treated with antithyroid drugs. This rearrangement joins TRBV10-3 to TRBJ2-7; weak D call: TRBD2 (7 bases). This receptor was obtained from a female donor with Graves disease. The CDR3 here is CATSERDTYEQYF. Written as DNA, the CDR3 is TGTGCCACCAGTGAGCGGGACACCTACGAGCAGTACTTC.